This T cell receptor (beta chain) was identified during a study of blood T cell repertoires in COVID-19. On the study more broadly: Sources were T cells, B-cell-depleted T cells, or PBMCs; the material itself was cDNA or gDNA.

Measured with immunoSEQ multiplex PCR; TCRdb has only the in-frame clones, and not every one. In the table there are 250,000 or so clones, just under 90% of which are singletons. On this clone: One junction end disagrees with the germline gene, perhaps due to a read error. At the DNA level, this CDR3 is encoded by other sequences in the same sample as well.

The CDR3 is 15 amino acids. The germline CDR1 and CDR2 sequences are MGHDK and SYGVNS. The study assigned cohorts using participant-reported clinical history. The chain has TRBV25-1 and TRBJ1-1; 7 bases match TRBD1. The sample comprised PBMCs or T cells enriched from blood (not recorded which). The TCR sequence derives from a woman aged 25 to 39 with acute COVID-19. The CDR3 sequence is CASSELGTVNTEAFF. As DNA, the CDR3 is TGTGCCAGCAGTGAATTAGGGACAGTGAACACTGAAGCTTTCTTC.